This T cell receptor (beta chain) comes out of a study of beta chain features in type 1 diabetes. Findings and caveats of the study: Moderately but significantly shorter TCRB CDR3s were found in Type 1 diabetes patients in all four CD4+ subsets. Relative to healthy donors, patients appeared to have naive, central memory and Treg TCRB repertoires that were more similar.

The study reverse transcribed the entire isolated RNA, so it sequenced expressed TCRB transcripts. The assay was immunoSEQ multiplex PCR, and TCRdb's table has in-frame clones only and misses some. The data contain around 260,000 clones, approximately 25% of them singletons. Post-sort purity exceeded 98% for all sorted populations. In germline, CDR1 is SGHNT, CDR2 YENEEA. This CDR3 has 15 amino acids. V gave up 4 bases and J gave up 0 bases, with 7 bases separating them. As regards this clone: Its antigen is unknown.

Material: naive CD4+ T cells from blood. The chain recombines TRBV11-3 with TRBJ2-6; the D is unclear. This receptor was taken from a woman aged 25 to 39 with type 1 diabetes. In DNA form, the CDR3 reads TGTGCCAGCAGCTCAGGCGACTCTGGGGCCAACGTCCTGACTTTC. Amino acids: CASSSGDSGANVLTF.